A single sample gave rise to the 30 T cell receptor beta chains below, sequenced in a study of vaccination effects on CD4 cells after COVID-19. Libraries were prepared by immunoSEQ multiplex PCR; TCRdb keeps only in-frame clonotypes and omits some of them. The sample includes some 35,000 clones, about 78% seen only once; the top ten take about a sixth. No cognate antigen is known for these TCRs. Pools of viral peptides were used by the ViraFEST assay to expand antigen-specific CD4+ T cells ahead of sequencing. Cultured cells yielded isolated CD4+ T cells after nine to ten days. The individual was infected with SARS-CoV-2 between March and December 2020, as confirmed by PCR. Sample: CD4+ T cells from PBMCs cultured with HCoV-NL63 spike peptides, taken before COVID-19 vaccination. These receptor sequences come from a human donor who had a prior SARS-CoV-2 infection.

The chain carries TRBV7-2 and TRBJ1-2, with D uncertain. Germline CDR1 SGHTA, CDR2 FQGNSA. The V end lost 5 bases, the J end lost 4 bases, and 20 bases lay between the germline ends. This CDR3 has 16 residues. CDR3 nucleotide sequence: TGTGCCAGCAGCGTCGGAAGGACCGTGGCGGGCTATGGCTACACCTTC. This sequence encodes CASSVGRTVAGYGYTF.

This chain connects TRBV7-9 to TRBJ1-2; weak D call: TRBD1 (5 bases). The CDR3 is 13 residues long. Germline V lookup: CDR1 SEHNR, CDR2 FQNEAQ (reference sequence). Between the trimmed V and J ends, which lost 3 bases and 8 bases, there was a span of 13 bases. CDR3 residues: CASSLRGGEGYTF. CDR3 nucleotide sequence: TGTGCCAGCAGCTTGAGGGGAGGAGAGGGCTACACCTTC.

This sequence joins TRBV30 and TRBJ1-1, with D possibly matching TRBD1 (5 bases). Looked up from germline, CDR1 is GTSNPN and CDR2 is SVGIG (reference sequence). V lost 0 bases, J lost 6 bases, and 11 bases lay in between. The CDR3 sequence is 13 residues long. CDR3 protein: CAWSVEGYAEAFF. The CDR3, as DNA: TGTGCCTGGAGTGTCGAGGGGTACGCTGAAGCTTTCTTT.

The V and J genes are TRBV29-1 and TRBJ1-2, with D hard to call. Germline CDR1 and CDR2: SQVTM and ANQGSEA. The CDR3 runs to 12 residues. V dropped 4 bases and J dropped 1 base, with 7 bases sitting between them. This chain's CDR3 is CSVGSFNYGYTF. In DNA form, the CDR3 reads TGCAGCGTTGGGTCCTTTAACTATGGCTACACCTTC.

The CDR3 DNA sequence: TGCGCCAGCAGCCGCCAATGGAGCTCTGGGGCCAACGTCCTGACTTTC. Protein sequence: CASSRQWSSGANVLTF. The chain is built from TRBV5-1 and TRBJ2-6; D gene uncertain. The V end lost 4 bases, the J end lost 0 bases, and 11 bases lay between the germline ends. The CDR3 consists of 16 residues. CDR1 is SGHRS and CDR2 is YFSETQ in the germline V gene.

The chain couples TRBV2 to TRBJ2-6; possibly TRBD1 for D (6 bases). CDR3 length: 15 amino acids. Trimming took 6 bases from V and 1 from J, leaving 10 bases between them. Germline values: CDR1 SNHLY, CDR2 FYNNEI. CDR3 nucleotides: TGTGCCAGCAGCAGGACAGATTCTGGGGCCAACGTCCTGACTTTC. It yields the protein CASSRTDSGANVLTF.

V and J are TRBV6-5 and TRBJ1-1; tentative D call: TRBD1 (5 bases). Trimming removed 0 bases from V and 4 bases from J, with 12 bases in between. This CDR3 comprises 15 residues. Germline loops: CDR1 MNHEY, CDR2 SVGAGI. The CDR3 sequence: CASSYSWDALTEAFF. Written as DNA, the CDR3 is TGTGCCAGCAGTTACTCCTGGGACGCACTCACTGAAGCTTTCTTT.

This sequence joins TRBV5-1 and TRBJ2-7, with D perhaps matching TRBD1 (5 bases). Trimming left V 0 bases short and J 6 bases short, with 10 bases between. Germline V gene lookup returns CDR1 SGHRS and CDR2 YFSETQ. This CDR3 region has 13 residues. Here the CDR3 DNA reads TGCGCCAGCAGCTTGGACAGGTTCGGCGAGCAGTACTTC. Encoded protein: CASSLDRFGEQYF. The full variable domain, with the rest looked up from reference TRBV5-1 and TRBJ2-7, is KAGVTQTPRYLIKTRGQQVTLSCSPISGHRSVSWYQQTPGQGLQFLFEYFSETQRNKGNFPGRFSGRQFSNSRSEMNVSTLELGDSALYLCASSLDRFGEQYFGPGTRLTVT.

The V call is TRBV2, the J call TRBJ2-3; D is ambiguous. The CDR3 loop spans 14 amino acids. Trimming took off 4 bases at V and 0 bases at J, with 8 bases between the two ends. Germline V gene lookup returns CDR1 SNHLY and CDR2 FYNNEI. This CDR3 reads CASSVGPSTDTQYF. The DNA for the CDR3 is TGTGCCAGCAGTGTCGGACCAAGCACAGATACGCAGTATTTT.

J is TRBJ1-4 and V is TRBV5-8; 8 bases are shared with TRBD1. The junction had 8 bases not matched to a gene; V was cut back by 4 bases and J by 0 bases. CDR3 length: 17 residues. Germline CDR1 and CDR2: SGHTS and YDEGEE. The CDR3 region has the DNA TGTGCCAGCAGCCGTTTACACAGGGGGGCAACTAATGAAAAACTGTTTTTT. Translating it yields CASSRLHRGATNEKLFF.

The gene calls are TRBV2 and TRBJ2-7; D is uncertain. Germline V gives CDR1 SNHLY, CDR2 FYNNEI. CDR3 length: 12 residues. V was trimmed by 6 bases and J by 5 bases, leaving 11 bases between them. CDR3 DNA: TGTGCCAGCAGATCAGATGTGGACGAGCAGTACTTC. This encodes CASRSDVDEQYF.

V and J are TRBV7-2 and TRBJ1-2; the D is unclear. CDR1 is SGHTA, CDR2 FQGNSA, per germline. The CDR3 length is 13 residues. The ends were cut back, 7 bases at V and 0 bases at J, with 9 bases in the middle. The CDR3 DNA sequence: TGTGCCAGCAAGAAGGGCTCTAACTATGGCTACACCTTC. Translating gives CASKKGSNYGYTF.

This clone was seen just once. This sequence joins TRBV30 and TRBJ2-5, with 9 bases that match TRBD1. CDR1 is GTSNPN and CDR2 is SVGIG in the germline V gene (reference sequence). V gave up 5 bases and J gave up 5 bases; unmatched junction bases: 9. The CDR3 runs 14 residues. This CDR3 is CAWGLGQGSETQYF. CDR3 nucleotides: TGTGCCTGGGGACTGGGACAGGGAAGTGAGACCCAGTACTTC. Full variable domain (outside the CDR3, taken from reference TRBV30 and TRBJ2-5): SQTIHQWPATLVQPVGSPLSLECTVEGTSNPNLYWYRQAAGRGLQLLFYSVGIGQISSEVPQNLSASRPQDRQFILSSKKLLLSDSGFYLCAWGLGQGSETQYFGPGTRLLVL.

V gene TRBV5-1 combines with J gene TRBJ2-3, with D possibly TRBD1 on 5 matching bases. Germline V gives CDR1 SGHRS, CDR2 YFSETQ. CDR3 length: 14 amino acids. V was pared by 4 bases and J by 1 base, with 10 bases between. CDR3 bases: TGCGCCAGCAGCCTTGGGGCGCGCACAGATACGCAGTATTTT. Translation gives CASSLGARTDTQYF. The complete variable domain, with remaining parts taken from reference TRBV5-1 and TRBJ2-3, reads KAGVTQTPRYLIKTRGQQVTLSCSPISGHRSVSWYQQTPGQGLQFLFEYFSETQRNKGNFPGRFSGRQFSNSRSEMNVSTLELGDSALYLCASSLGARTDTQYFGPGTRLTVL.

V usage is TRBV6-5 and J usage is TRBJ1-2; a weak D match, TRBD1 (5 bases). In germline, CDR1 is MNHEY, CDR2 SVGAGI. V was shortened by 5 bases and J by 7 bases, with 20 bases between the two germline ends. The CDR3 is 15 amino acids. CDR3: CASSPARAGGGGYTF. In nucleotides, the CDR3 is TGTGCCAGCAGTCCCGCCAGGGCGGGTGGTGGTGGCTACACCTTC.

The chain carries TRBV29-1 and TRBJ2-1, with TRBD2 matching over 10 bases. CDR1 and CDR2 (germline): SQVTM, ANQGSEA. The V gene end was trimmed by 6 bases and the J gene end by 10 bases; junction bases not matched to a gene: 9. The CDR3 contains 13 residues. CDR3 coding DNA: TGCAGCGTCAGAGCGGGAGGGCGGAGGGAGCAGTTCTTC. This encodes CSVRAGGRREQFF.

In this sample, this clone turned up many times. The rearrangement joins TRBV6-5 to TRBJ1-1; no definite D call. This CDR3 has 13 amino acids. The V gene's germline CDR1 is MNHEY and CDR2 SVGAGI. Trimming shortened V by 4 bases and J by 0 bases, and 6 bases separated the two germline ends. The CDR3 region is CASSSRMNTEAFF. The CDR3 DNA reads TGTGCCAGCAGTTCCAGAATGAACACTGAAGCTTTCTTT.

This chain joins TRBV6-6 and TRBJ1-4; a weak D match, TRBD1 (6 bases). From germline, CDR1 is MNHNY and CDR2 SVGAGI (reference sequence). Trimming took 2 bases from V and 0 from J, leaving 10 bases between them. This CDR3 has 16 amino acids. The CDR3 DNA reads as TGTGCCAGCAGTTACGGTCGGACAGCAACTAATGAAAAACTGTTTTTT. Translation: CASSYGRTATNEKLFF.

The rearrangement uses TRBV7-9 and TRBJ2-7; D gene ambiguous. V was clipped by 1 base and J by 1 base, with 8 bases between them. The CDR3 loop spans 14 amino acids. The germline gives CDR1 SEHNR, CDR2 FQNEAQ (reference sequence). CDR3 amino acids: CASSLEGDSYEQYF. CDR3 coding DNA: TGTGCCAGCAGCTTAGAGGGTGATTCCTACGAGCAGTACTTC.

V and J are TRBV7-2 and TRBJ2-5; D possibly corresponds to TRBD2 (6 bases). The V gene's germline CDR1 is SGHTA and CDR2 FQGNSA. Trimming took 3 bases from V and 3 from J, leaving 11 bases between them. The CDR3 totals 14 residues. The CDR3 DNA reads as TGTGCCAGCAGCTTCCAAGGAGGGGAAGAGACCCAGTACTTC. Encoded protein: CASSFQGGEETQYF.

In its sample, this clone ranks as large. The gene calls are TRBV30 and TRBJ1-6, with 8 bases aligning to TRBD1. V lost 0 bases to trimming and J lost 10 bases; unmatched junction nucleotides: 5. Germline V gene lookup returns CDR1 GTSNPN and CDR2 SVGIG (reference sequence). This CDR3 is 14 amino acids long. The CDR3 DNA reads as TGTGCCTGGAGTGTACAGGGGGGAGGATCACCCCTCCACTTT. Amino acid sequence: CAWSVQGGGSPLHF.

This clone was seen a few times. The chain recombines TRBV18 with TRBJ1-3, with D possibly being TRBD1 (6 bases). Germline V gene data show CDR1 as KGHSH and CDR2 as LQKENI. The CDR3 runs 15 residues. V was clipped by 1 base and J by 0 bases, with 7 bases between them. In nucleotides, the CDR3 is TGTGCCAGCTCACCACAGGGGGTCTCTGGAAACACCATATATTTT. Its translation is CASSPQGVSGNTIYF.

This clone was recorded a few times. The chain joins TRBV11-2 to TRBJ2-7; TRBD2 matches 16 bases. Germline-derived CDR1 and CDR2 are SGHAT and FQNNGV. Unmatched junction bases numbered 13, after V lost 6 bases and J lost 5 bases. CDR3 length: 18 residues. The CDR3 loop is CASSLPGLAGGLRHEQYF. The CDR3 DNA sequence: TGTGCCAGCAGTCTCCCGGGACTAGCGGGGGGGCTAAGGCACGAGCAGTACTTC.

The CDR3 sequence: CSASRDRGADTQYF. The CDR3 DNA follows: TGCAGTGCTAGTCGGGACAGGGGCGCAGATACGCAGTATTTT. V usage is TRBV20-1 and J usage is TRBJ2-3; TRBD1 aligns across 10 bases. The ends lost 3 bases at V and 4 bases at J; junction bases unmatched: 4. The germline CDR1 and CDR2 sequences are DFQATT and SNEGSKA (reference sequence). The CDR3 extends over 14 amino acids.

The chain has TRBV23-1 and TRBJ1-3, with 10 bases identical to TRBD1. TRBV23-1 falls under the ORF class, with uncertain function. V gave up 10 bases and J gave up 4 bases; unmatched junction bases: 4. The CDR3 covers 13 residues. This CDR3 reads CANDRGLGNTIYF. CDR3 nucleotide sequence: TGCGCCAACGACAGGGGGCTCGGAAACACCATATATTTT.

This clone occurred a few times. The rearrangement uses TRBV7-2 and TRBJ2-2, with 8 bases that match TRBD2. CDR3 length: 14 residues. V trimming: 6 bases; J trimming: 7 bases; junction bases outside the gene matches: 7. Germline V gives CDR1 SGHTA, CDR2 FQGNSA. Here the CDR3 reads CASRKRGRVGELFF. CDR3 nucleotides: TGTGCCAGCAGAAAGCGGGGGCGGGTCGGGGAGCTGTTTTTT.

V and J are TRBV19 and TRBJ2-7; TRBD1 aligns across 9 bases. V shed 5 bases, J shed 4 bases, and the junction held 12 bases outside the gene matches. Germline V gene sequence: CDR1 LNHDA, CDR2 SQIVND (reference sequence). The CDR3 spans 16 residues. The chain's CDR3 is CASSLLPGQGAYEQYF. As DNA, the CDR3 is TGTGCCAGTAGTTTACTACCGGGACAGGGTGCTTACGAGCAGTACTTC.

Concerning this clone: One junction end disagrees with the germline gene, perhaps due to a read error. V and J are TRBV7-7 and TRBJ2-3, with no clear D. The CDR3 has 13 residues. From germline, CDR1 is SSHAT and CDR2 FNYEAQ (reference sequence). CDR3 sequence (DNA): TGTGCTAGCAGCCTCGGCAACGAGAATGCGCAGTATTTT. Protein sequence: CASSLGNENAQYF.

This chain uses TRBV15 with TRBJ2-1; the D is unclear. Germline assignment: CDR1 LNHNV and CDR2 YYDKDF (reference sequence). There are 14 residues in the CDR3. V was clipped by 0 bases and J by 7 bases, with 10 bases between them. CDR3 sequence reads: CATSRDLKGNEQFF. The CDR3 nucleotides are TGTGCCACCAGCAGAGATCTAAAAGGGAATGAGCAGTTCTTC.

The chain recombines TRBV12-3 or TRBV12-4 with TRBJ1-2; a possible D gene is TRBD1 (6 bases). The germline V and J ends were trimmed by 5 bases and 4 bases, with 8 bases remaining between them. The CDR3 contains 12 residues. The CDR3, as DNA: TGTGCCAGCAGTAGGACAGTCTATGGCTACACCTTC. This gives the protein CASSRTVYGYTF.